The T cell receptor beta chain under discussion was sequenced for a study of blood T cells in healthy people across ages. In this sample, this clonotype turned up a few times. This CDR3 comprises 18 residues. V was shortened by 6 bases and J by 0 bases, with 21 bases between the two germline ends. Per germline, CDR1 MNHNS and CDR2 SASEGT. Primed by a sample-barcoded 5' primer and a J-beta primer mix, a second PCR proceeded for about 7 to 11 cycles. TCRdb reprocessed the 5' RACE reads with MiXCR, giving one entry per CDR3 protein. Among 550,000 to 600,000 distinct CDR3 sequences listed, 27% were seen once.

The sample was blood. The receptor's source is a woman aged 65 to 85 in good health. The gene calls are TRBV6-1 and TRBJ2-1; D might be TRBD2 (5 bases). The DNA for the CDR3 is TGTGCCAGCAGCTCAAATGTCCGGACTTGGAGCTCCTACAATGAGCAGTTCTTC. Protein: CASSSNVRTWSSYNEQFF.